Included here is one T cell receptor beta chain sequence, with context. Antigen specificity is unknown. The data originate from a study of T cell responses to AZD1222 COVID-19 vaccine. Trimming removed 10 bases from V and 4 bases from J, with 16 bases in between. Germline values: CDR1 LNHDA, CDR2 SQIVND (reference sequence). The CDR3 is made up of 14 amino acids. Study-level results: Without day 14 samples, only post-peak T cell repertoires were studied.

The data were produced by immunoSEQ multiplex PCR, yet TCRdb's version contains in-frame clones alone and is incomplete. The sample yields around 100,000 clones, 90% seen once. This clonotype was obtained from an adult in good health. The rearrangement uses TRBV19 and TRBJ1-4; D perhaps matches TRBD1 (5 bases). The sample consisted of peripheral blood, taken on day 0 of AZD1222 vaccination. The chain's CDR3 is CATASQGGNEKLFF. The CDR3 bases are TGTGCCACCGCCTCCCAGGGCGGTAATGAAAAACTGTTTTTT. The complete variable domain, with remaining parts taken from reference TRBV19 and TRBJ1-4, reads DGGITQSPKYLFRKEGQNVTLSCEQNLNHDAMYWYRQDPGQGLRLIYYSQIVNDFQKGDIAEGYSVSREKKESFPLTVTSAQKNPTAFYLCATASQGGNEKLFFGSGTQLSVL.